One sample yielded the 3 T cell receptor beta chains listed below, sequenced in a study of vaccination effects on CD4 cells after COVID-19. Culture proceeded for approximately 10 days, and CD4+ T cells were then isolated. No antigen has been assigned to these receptors. This table comes from immunoSEQ multiplex PCR, and its TCRdb copy is limited to in-frame clones, with some not included. The data contain fewer than 75,000 clones, over 60% of them seen just once; the ten biggest clones take up about 1.9%. The material sequenced was CD4+ T cells from PBMCs cultured without peptide, taken before COVID-19 vaccination. Receptor source: a human donor who received a COVID-19 vaccine.

This clone has only a few counts. The rearrangement joins TRBV7-9 to TRBJ2-5, with no clear D. The germline V gene encodes CDR1 SEHNR and CDR2 FQNEAQ (reference sequence). Trimming stripped 7 bases from V and 3 bases from J, with 12 bases between. The CDR3 runs to 13 residues. The CDR3 loop is CASKMAGKETQYF. The CDR3 DNA reads TGTGCCAGCAAAATGGCAGGAAAAGAGACCCAGTACTTC.

The sample holds a few counts of this clone. The genes are TRBV6-1 and TRBJ1-2, with D perhaps matching TRBD1 (5 bases). CDR3 length equals 15 residues. The germline V and J ends were trimmed by 3 bases and 4 bases, with 15 bases remaining between them. In germline, CDR1 is MNHNS, CDR2 SASEGT. The CDR3 protein is CASSDPVGRVYGYTF. CDR3 nucleotide sequence: TGTGCCAGCAGTGACCCCGTGGGCAGGGTCTATGGCTACACCTTC.

The V gene is TRBV2, the J gene TRBJ1-5, with D hard to call. Trimming stripped 8 bases from V and 0 bases from J, with 8 bases between. Germline lookup yields CDR1 SNHLY and CDR2 FYNNEI. The CDR3 sequence is 13 residues long. The CDR3 reads CASFRDSNQPQHF. As DNA, the CDR3 is TGTGCCAGCTTTAGGGATAGCAATCAGCCCCAGCATTTT.